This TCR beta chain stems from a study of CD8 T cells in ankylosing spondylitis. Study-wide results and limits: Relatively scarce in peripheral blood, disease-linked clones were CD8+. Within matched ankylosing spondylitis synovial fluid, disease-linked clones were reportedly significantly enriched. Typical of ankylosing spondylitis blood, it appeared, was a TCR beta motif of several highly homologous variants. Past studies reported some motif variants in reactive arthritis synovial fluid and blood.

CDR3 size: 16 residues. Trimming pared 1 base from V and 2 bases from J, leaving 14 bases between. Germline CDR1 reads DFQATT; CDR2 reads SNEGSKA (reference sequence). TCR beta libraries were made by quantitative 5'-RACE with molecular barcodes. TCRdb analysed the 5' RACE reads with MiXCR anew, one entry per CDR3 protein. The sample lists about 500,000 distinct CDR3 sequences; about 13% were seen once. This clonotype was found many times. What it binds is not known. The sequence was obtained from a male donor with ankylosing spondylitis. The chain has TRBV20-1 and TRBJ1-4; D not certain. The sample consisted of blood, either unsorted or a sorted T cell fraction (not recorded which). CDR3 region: CSARGYGSWTNEKLFF. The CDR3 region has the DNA TGCAGTGCTAGAGGCTATGGTTCCTGGACTAATGAAAAACTGTTTTTT.